This T cell receptor (beta chain) was identified in a study of T cells expressing NK-cell markers. Generation of TCR beta cDNA was performed by 5'RACE template switching incorporating UMIs. TCRdb reanalyzed the 5' RACE reads, giving one entry per CDR3 protein sequence and no DNA. Its table records roughly 390,000 distinct CDR3 sequences. The CDR3 sequence is 13 residues long. Germline V gene lookup returns CDR1 DFQATT and CDR2 SNEGSKA (reference sequence). V usage is TRBV20-1 and J usage is TRBJ1-2; without DNA, the TCRdb call of TRBD1 cannot be checked. Material: blood T cells: a sorted CD56 or NKG2C T cell subset, CD4+ or CD8+ T cells, or bulk PBMC T cells (not recorded which). The receptor was isolated from a woman in her 50s in good health. The CDR3: CSARSTGVYGYTF.